Listed below are T cell receptor beta chains from one sample, sequenced in a study of CD8+CD57+ T cells in acquired aplastic anemia. From the reads, TCRdb called clonotypes with MiXCR, one entry per CDR3 protein. This sample carries 150,000 to 200,000 distinct CDR3 sequences, 47% of them seen once, and the ten largest clones take under 1.2%. The specimen was sorted CD4+, CD8+, or CD8+CD57+ T cells (not recorded which) from PBMCs. Receptors originate from a human donor with aplastic anemia. Each CDR3 is given with its conserved first and last residue. Fields, in order: CDR3 protein, CDR3 DNA, D gene, clone size, J gene, V gene. D genes are given only for firm matches. Size values are once, few and many counts, or a class for expanded clones, and some rows have none.

CDR3: CAIRQGGLYGYTF
DNA: TGTGCCATCAGACAGGGGGGATTGTATGGCTACACCTTC
D: TRBD1
size: many
J: TRBJ1-2
V: TRBV10-3

CDR3: CASSPHPFTITEAFF
DNA: TGCGCCAGCAGCCCGCACCCCTTTACTATCACTGAAGCTTTCTTT
D: NA
size: NA
J: TRBJ1-1
V: TRBV5-1

CDR3: CASSSPGGTSGNTIYF
DNA: TGTGCCAGCAGTTCCCCGGGGGGTACCTCTGGAAACACCATATATTTT
D: NA
size: few
J: TRBJ1-3
V: TRBV12-3/TRBV12-4

CDR3: CASSLEQGIHEQYF
DNA: TGCGCCAGCAGCTTGGAGCAGGGGATCCACGAGCAGTACTTC
D: NA
size: NA
J: TRBJ2-7
V: TRBV5-1

CDR3: CSARVVSEAFF
DNA: TGCAGTGCTAGAGTGGTCAGTGAAGCTTTCTTT
D: NA
size: few
J: TRBJ1-1
V: TRBV20-1

CDR3: CATSIIDRGPATTEAFF
DNA: TGTGCCACCAGCATCATCGACAGGGGCCCAGCGACGACTGAAGCTTTCTTT
D: TRBD1
size: many
J: TRBJ1-1
V: TRBV15

CDR3: CASSLGLSTDTQYF
DNA: TGTGCCAGCAGTTTAGGGCTTAGCACAGATACGCAGTATTTT
D: NA
size: NA
J: TRBJ2-3
V: TRBV6-5

CDR3: CASRGGLAAQETQYF
DNA: TGTGCCAGCAGGGGGGGACTAGCCGCCCAAGAGACCCAGTACTTC
D: TRBD2
size: NA
J: TRBJ2-5
V: TRBV2

CDR3: CASRRESSYNSPLHF
DNA: TGTGCCAGCAGAAGGGAGAGCTCCTATAATTCACCCCTCCACTTT
D: NA
size: NA
J: TRBJ1-6
V: TRBV27

CDR3: CASSLAGTYYEQYF
DNA: TGTGCCAGCAGCTTAGCGGGAACTTACTACGAGCAGTACTTC
D: NA
size: many
J: TRBJ2-7
V: TRBV11-1

CDR3: CSARDRTSGIYEQYF
DNA: TGCAGTGCTAGAGATAGGACTAGCGGGATATACGAGCAGTACTTC
D: TRBD2
size: NA
J: TRBJ2-7
V: TRBV20-1

CDR3: CASSQDRGGGDSPLHF
DNA: TGTGCCAGCAGCCAAGACCGGGGCGGGGGAGATTCACCCCTCCACTTT
D: NA
size: many
J: TRBJ1-6
V: TRBV4-2

CDR3: CASSLDSEAFF
DNA: TGTGCCAGCAGCCTGGACAGTGAGGCTTTCTTT
D: NA
size: many
J: TRBJ1-1
V: TRBV3-1

CDR3: CASSLGGGEGANVLTF
DNA: TGTGCCAGCAGCCTAGGGGGGGGCGAGGGGGCCAACGTCCTGACTTTC
D: NA
size: NA
J: TRBJ2-6
V: TRBV7-7

CDR3: CASSSGARPFF
DNA: TGTGCCAGCAGTTCCGGGGCAAGACCTTTCTTT
D: NA
size: NA
J: TRBJ1-1
V: TRBV12-3/TRBV12-4

CDR3: CASSLQTGSNTGELFF
DNA: TGTGCCAGTAGTCTCCAGACAGGCTCGAACACCGGGGAGCTGTTTTTT
D: NA
size: NA
J: TRBJ2-2
V: TRBV19

CDR3: CASRSGGTTLPNTGELFF
DNA: TGTGCCAGTAGATCGGGAGGGACTACCCTACCGAACACCGGGGAGCTGTTTTTT
D: TRBD2
size: NA
J: TRBJ2-2
V: TRBV19

CDR3: CSAPSGGFQGEQYF
DNA: TGCAGTGCTCCTAGCGGGGGTTTCCAGGGGGAGCAGTACTTC
D: TRBD2
size: many
J: TRBJ2-7
V: TRBV20-1

CDR3: CASSEALLGPKTQYF
DNA: TGTGCCAGCAGTGAAGCGTTACTAGGCCCAAAGACCCAGTACTTC
D: NA
size: many
J: TRBJ2-5
V: TRBV2

CDR3: CASSPQGFNQPQYF
DNA: TGCGCCAGCTCACCTCAGGGGTTCAATCAGCCCCAGTACTTC
D: NA
size: NA
J: TRBJ2-5
V: TRBV10-2

CDR3: CASSYSPLAGGTDTQYF
DNA: TGTGCCAGCAGTTACTCTCCCCTAGCGGGGGGAACAGATACGCAGTATTTT
D: TRBD2
size: NA
J: TRBJ2-3
V: TRBV6-2/TRBV6-3

CDR3: CSAISGQLYGYTF
DNA: TGCAGTGCAATTTCGGGACAGCTCTATGGCTACACCTTC
D: TRBD1
size: NA
J: TRBJ1-2
V: TRBV20-1

CDR3: CARLRRDWSSYNEQFF
DNA: TGTGCCCGATTGCGCAGGGATTGGAGCTCCTACAATGAGCAGTTCTTC
D: NA
size: NA
J: TRBJ2-1
V: TRBV24-1

CDR3: CASSAWTGTYEQYF
DNA: TGTGCCAGCAGCGCCTGGACAGGAACCTACGAGCAGTACTTC
D: TRBD1
size: NA
J: TRBJ2-7
V: TRBV5-5

CDR3: CASRDGPMNTEAFF
DNA: TGTGCCAGCAGGGACGGGCCAATGAACACTGAAGCTTTCTTT
D: NA
size: NA
J: TRBJ1-1
V: TRBV12-3/TRBV12-4

CDR3: CASSLGPWGDDTEAFF
DNA: TGTGCCAGCAGCCTCGGACCGTGGGGGGATGACACTGAAGCTTTCTTT
D: NA
size: many
J: TRBJ1-1
V: TRBV7-6

CDR3: CATSRDSNTGEGNQPQHF
DNA: TGTGCCACCAGCAGAGACTCGAATACAGGTGAGGGCAATCAGCCCCAGCATTTT
D: NA
size: NA
J: TRBJ1-5
V: TRBV15

CDR3: CASTGNRFGTYEQYF
DNA: TGTGCCAGTACCGGAAATAGATTTGGGACCTACGAGCAGTACTTC
D: NA
size: NA
J: TRBJ2-7
V: TRBV19

CDR3: CASQDSGLQTQYF
DNA: TGTGCCAGCCAAGACTCAGGGTTGCAGACCCAGTACTTC
D: NA
size: few
J: TRBJ2-5
V: TRBV12-3/TRBV12-4

CDR3: CSASLSDTQYF
DNA: TGCAGTGCTAGCCTCTCAGATACGCAGTATTTT
D: NA
size: many
J: TRBJ2-3
V: TRBV20-1

CDR3: CASKGINTEALF
DNA: TGCGCCAGCAAGGGGATTAACACTGAAGCTCTCTTT
D: NA
size: NA
J: TRBJ1-1
V: TRBV5-1

CDR3: CSARGGRVLEQYF
DNA: TGCAGTGCTAGAGGAGGCAGAGTCCTCGAGCAGTACTTC
D: NA
size: NA
J: TRBJ2-7
V: TRBV20-1

CDR3: CASSPTVGVWNIQYF
DNA: TGTGCCAGCAGTCCCACGGTGGGAGTTTGGAACATTCAGTACTTC
D: NA
size: NA
J: TRBJ2-4
V: TRBV2

CDR3: CSASRRGGDTQYF
DNA: TGCAGTGCTAGTCGCAGGGGAGGAGATACGCAGTATTTT
D: NA
size: NA
J: TRBJ2-3
V: TRBV20-1

CDR3: CASSLAGAPLHF
DNA: TGTGCCAGCAGCTTAGCGGGGGCACCCCTCCACTTT
D: NA
size: medium-sized
J: TRBJ1-6
V: TRBV7-8

CDR3: CATSRGRVQGYEQCF
DNA: TGTGCCACCAGCAGAGGTAGGGTACAGGGCTACGAGCAGTGCTTC
D: NA
size: NA
J: TRBJ2-7
V: TRBV15

CDR3: CASRRGRSGEQYF
DNA: TGTGCCAGCCGCCGGGGGAGGTCTGGAGAGCAGTACTTC
D: NA
size: many
J: TRBJ2-7
V: TRBV6-1

CDR3: CASSNWLNTGELFF
DNA: TGTGCCAGCAGTAACTGGCTTAACACCGGGGAGCTGTTTTTT
D: NA
size: once
J: TRBJ2-2
V: TRBV6-4

CDR3: CASSPGGRDTQYF
DNA: TGTGCCAGCAGCCCTGGCGGGAGGGATACGCAGTATTTT
D: TRBD2
size: NA
J: TRBJ2-3
V: TRBV2

CDR3: CASSVDRGLGNEQFF
DNA: TGTGCCAGCAGCGTCGACAGGGGGCTAGGAAATGAGCAGTTCTTC
D: TRBD1
size: once
J: TRBJ2-1
V: TRBV11-1

CDR3: CASRTPAGENTEAFF
DNA: TGTGCCAGCAGGACCCCGGCAGGGGAAAACACTGAAGCTTTCTTT
D: NA
size: many
J: TRBJ1-1
V: TRBV6-1

CDR3: CSVEVRDYEQYF
DNA: TGCAGCGTTGAAGTGCGAGACTACGAGCAGTACTTC
D: NA
size: NA
J: TRBJ2-7
V: TRBV29-1

CDR3: CAISDPPGVINYGYTF
DNA: TGTGCCATCAGTGACCCCCCAGGAGTGATAAACTATGGCTACACCTTC
D: NA
size: many
J: TRBJ1-2
V: TRBV10-3

CDR3: CASSQTSGRVYEQYF
DNA: TGTGCCAGCAGCCAGACTAGCGGGAGGGTGTACGAGCAGTACTTC
D: TRBD2
size: NA
J: TRBJ2-7
V: TRBV7-6

CDR3: CASWGGDSAYEQYF
DNA: TGTGCCAGCTGGGGGGGGGACAGCGCTTACGAGCAGTACTTC
D: NA
size: once
J: TRBJ2-7
V: TRBV2